These 18 T cell receptor beta chains were all obtained from the same sample, sequenced in a study of vaccination and CD4 T cells after COVID-19. As to treatment: approximately nine-day PBMC culture with coronavirus spike peptide pools or control peptides (ViraFEST assay). For these receptors, no antigen is known. Cultured CD4+ T-cell DNA underwent Oncomine TCR Beta short-read sequencing. TCRdb passed the PCR reads through MiXCR, listing each CDR3 protein once. The table includes about 2,300 distinct CDR3 sequences, roughly 26% detected once. Sequencing used CD4+ T cells from blood, cultured in vitro, obtained after SARS-CoV-2 vaccination. Source of these receptors: a human donor who had recovered from COVID-19.

By share, this clonotype counts as medium-sized. This chain joins TRBV29-1 and TRBJ1-2, with D possibly being TRBD1 (5 bases). V lost 6 bases and J 7 bases, leaving 15 bases between the germline ends. This CDR3 is built from 12 residues. Germline V gives CDR1 SQVTM, CDR2 ANQGSEA. The CDR3 loop reads CSVGDDSGGYTF. The CDR3 bases are TGCAGCGTAGGGGACGACTCTGGTGGCTACACCTTC.

The chain joins TRBV19 to TRBJ2-7, with D maybe TRBD1 (6 bases). The germline V gene encodes CDR1 LNHDA and CDR2 SQIVND (reference sequence). V lost 4 bases and J lost 2, with 9 bases in between. This CDR3 spans 13 amino acids. DNA of the CDR3: TGTGCCAGTAGTACCGGACAGCCCTACGAGCAGTACTTC. This translates into CASSTGQPYEQYF.

V gene TRBV27 combines with J gene TRBJ2-7; a possible D gene is TRBD2 (5 bases). Looked up from germline, CDR1 is MNHEY and CDR2 is SMNVEV (reference sequence). The V and J ends lost 7 bases and 5 bases respectively, with 21 bases between them. CDR3 length: 15 amino acids. The CDR3 here is CASIPGWKTPHEQYF. DNA for the CDR3: TGTGCCAGCATCCCGGGATGGAAAACCCCTCACGAGCAGTACTTC.

The chain recombines TRBV20-1 with TRBJ2-6; the D gene is possibly TRBD1 (6 bases). The CDR3 runs 16 residues. The V gene's germline CDR1 is DFQATT and CDR2 SNEGSKA (reference sequence). V was trimmed by 2 bases and J by 0 bases, leaving 11 bases between them. This CDR3 reads CSARPTGSSGANVLTF. CDR3 in DNA: TGCAGTGCTAGACCTACAGGGAGCTCTGGGGCCAACGTCCTGACTTTC.

This clonotype was observed a handful of times. The gene calls are TRBV7-2 and TRBJ1-3; no clear D. The CDR3 has 12 residues. CDR1 SGHTA and CDR2 FQGNSA come from the germline V gene. With 0 bases removed from V and 7 bases from J, the gap between germline ends came to 4 bases. CDR3 nucleotide sequence: TGTGCCAGCAGCTTAGCTCGGAACACCATATATTTT. Translation: CASSLARNTIYF.

J is TRBJ1-2 and V is TRBV19; TRBD1 aligns across 9 bases. Germline V gene data show CDR1 as LNHDA and CDR2 as SQIVND (reference sequence). Losses at the gene ends were 5 bases for V and 8 bases for J; bases not matched to a gene: 6. The CDR3 is 13 amino acids. CDR3 residues: CASSLQGARGYTF. The CDR3 DNA follows: TGTGCCAGTAGTTTACAGGGGGCACGAGGCTACACCTTC.

This clonotype is categorized as medium-sized. The CDR3 DNA reads as TGCAGTGCTACTACAGGGGGGAATAGCAATCAGCCCCAGCATTTT. Protein: CSATTGGNSNQPQHF. The V and J genes are TRBV20-1 and TRBJ1-5; TRBD1 matches at 8 bases. The J segment lost 0 bases and the V segment lost 4 bases, leaving 5 bases of the junction unmatched. The CDR3 consists of 15 residues. Germline loops: CDR1 DFQATT, CDR2 SNEGSKA (reference sequence).

The chain links TRBV7-2 to TRBJ1-1; D gene uncertain. The CDR3 extends over 12 amino acids. Germline CDR1 reads SGHTA; CDR2 reads FQGNSA. The ends were cut back, 3 bases at V and 10 bases at J, with 12 bases in the middle. The CDR3, as DNA: TGTGCCAGCAGCTTTCGGGTGGGCGCAGCTTTCTTT. This gives the protein CASSFRVGAAFF.

By share, this clonotype counts as large (0.1 to 1%). The rearrangement joins TRBV7-9 to TRBJ2-5; 7 bases fit TRBD2. The J segment lost 5 bases and the V segment lost 5 bases, leaving 17 bases of the junction unmatched. CDR3 length: 17 amino acids. Germline loops: CDR1 SEHNR, CDR2 FQNEAQ (reference sequence). The CDR3 loop reads CASSPGSYVRGGETQYF. CDR3 DNA sequence: TGTGCCAGCAGCCCAGGGTCGTACGTCCGGGGAGGGGAGACCCAGTACTTC.

This clonotype was seen a handful of times. The CDR3 loop reads CASRGAGTDGYTF. DNA of the CDR3: TGTGCCTCCAGGGGTGCAGGGACCGATGGCTACACCTTC. The chain joins TRBV28 to TRBJ1-2; D is perhaps TRBD1 (6 bases). Deletions cut 11 bases from V and 6 bases from J, with 19 bases between. The germline CDR1 and CDR2 sequences are MDHEN and SYDVKM. CDR3 size: 13 residues.

Sample share makes this clonotype medium-sized. J is TRBJ1-1 and V is TRBV6-1, with a possible D match to TRBD1 (6 bases). This CDR3 is 15 amino acids long. Trimming shortened V by 6 bases and J by 2 bases, and 16 bases separated the two germline ends. Germline values: CDR1 MNHNS, CDR2 SASEGT. CDR3 sequence reads: CASRVGGGGNTEAFF. CDR3 DNA: TGTGCCAGCAGGGTGGGAGGGGGGGGAAACACTGAAGCTTTCTTT.

This clonotype is labeled as medium-sized. V is TRBV7-2 and J is TRBJ1-5; TRBD1 aligns across 8 bases. V lost 5 bases and J lost 7; bases outside the gene matches: 10. Germline V lookup: CDR1 SGHTA, CDR2 FQGNSA. This CDR3 is built from 15 residues. The CDR3 sequence is CASSPWGTGRQPQHF. CDR3 DNA: TGTGCCAGCAGCCCATGGGGGACAGGAAGACAGCCCCAGCATTTT.

V and J are TRBV6-4 and TRBJ2-3; a possible D gene is TRBD2 (6 bases). This CDR3 contains 15 residues. Germline CDR1 reads MRHNA; CDR2 reads SNTAGT. V was cut by 10 bases and J by 4 bases, with 21 bases left in between. CDR3 sequence reads: CATRLVAGSSDTQYF. DNA of the CDR3: TGTGCCACCCGTTTAGTCGCGGGGAGCTCAGATACGCAGTATTTT.

The chain couples TRBV2 to TRBJ1-5, with D hard to call. The V gene lost 4 bases and the J gene lost 7 bases, with 8 bases spanning the gap. Germline V gene data show CDR1 as SNHLY and CDR2 as FYNNEI. CDR3 length: 12 residues. The CDR3 spells CASSAEAQPQHF. The CDR3 nucleotides read TGTGCCAGCAGTGCCGAAGCCCAGCCCCAGCATTTT.

This clonotype was counted a few times. The V gene is TRBV20-1, the J gene TRBJ1-2; D not resolved. CDR1 DFQATT and CDR2 SNEGSKA come from the germline V gene (reference sequence). CDR3 length: 14 residues. V shed 5 bases and J shed 5 bases, with 18 bases lying between them. The CDR3 is CSAGTTNVGYGYTF. For the CDR3, the DNA is TGCAGTGCTGGAACCACCAATGTGGGGTATGGCTACACCTTC.

V gene TRBV6-6 combines with J gene TRBJ2-1; 8 nucleotides agree with TRBD2. The CDR3 spans 15 residues. The J segment lost 6 bases and the V segment lost 5 bases, leaving 9 bases of the junction unmatched. Germline CDR1 is MNHNY and CDR2 is SVGAGI (reference sequence). The CDR3 is CASSERGGASNEQFF. CDR3 in DNA: TGTGCCAGCAGTGAACGGGGGGGGGCCAGCAATGAGCAGTTCTTC.

J is TRBJ1-1 and V is TRBV28; no clear D gene. The CDR3 is 12 amino acids. Looked up from germline, CDR1 is MDHEN and CDR2 is SYDVKM. The ends were cut back, 2 bases at V and 8 bases at J, with 9 bases in the middle. CDR3 amino acids: CASSLPVLEAFF. The CDR3 coding sequence is TGTGCCAGCAGTTTACCCGTGTTGGAAGCTTTCTTT.

Here the CDR3 reads CASSLPLGGTEAFF. The DNA of the CDR3 is TGTGCCAGCAGCTTGCCTCTCGGGGGCACTGAAGCTTTCTTT. The V call is TRBV5-6, the J call TRBJ1-1; the D gene is possibly TRBD1 (5 bases). The germline V gene encodes CDR1 SGHDT and CDR2 YYEEEE. The CDR3 consists of 14 residues. V lost 1 base to trimming and J lost 4 bases, with 11 bases between them.